The 30 T cell receptor beta chains given below trace back to one sample, sequenced in a study of T cells in Graves' hyperthyroidism and ophthalmopathy. Amplification targeted TCR beta CDR3 regions from RNA transcripts. Initially, a first-round RT-PCR of the TCR CDR3 employed the HTBI primer set. TCRdb recomputed calls from the multiplex PCR reads with MiXCR, one row per CDR3 protein. The sample has roughly 130,000 distinct CDR3 sequences, about 20% seen once. The sample comprised blood. All receptors derive from a woman aged 45 to 65 with Graves' hyperthyroidism that later progressed to Graves' ophthalmopathy.

The chain carries TRBV20-1 and TRBJ1-2; D uncertain. The CDR3 contains 13 residues. Germline V gene data show CDR1 as DFQATT and CDR2 as SNEGSKA (reference sequence). Between the trimmed V and J ends, which lost 1 base and 0 bases, there was a span of 6 bases. CDR3 protein: CSARGSSNYGYTF. The CDR3 DNA is TGCAGTGCTAGAGGAAGCTCTAACTATGGCTACACCTTC.

To note about this clonotype: This CDR3 is missing its conserved last phenylalanine or tryptophan, likely due to a read error. The chain links TRBV20-1 to TRBJ2-7; D remains ambiguous. Germline V gives CDR1 DFQATT, CDR2 SNEGSKA (reference sequence). This CDR3 is 13 amino acids long. V was trimmed by 7 bases and J by 6 bases, leaving 19 bases between them. The CDR3 region is CSGATVRSGEQYL. CDR3 sequence (DNA): TGCAGTGGTGCGACGGTTAGGAGTGGCGAGCAGTACCTC.

The V gene is TRBV4-1, the J gene TRBJ2-2; D possibly corresponds to TRBD2 (6 bases). The germline CDR1 and CDR2 sequences are MGHRA and YSYEKL. The CDR3 covers 18 residues. V gave up 0 bases and J gave up 1 base, with 15 bases separating them. CDR3 residues: CASSQDSRDWVNTGELFF. The CDR3 nucleotides read TGCGCCAGCAGCCAAGATAGCAGGGACTGGGTGAACACCGGGGAGCTGTTTTTT.

This chain connects TRBV12-5 to TRBJ1-4; D ambiguous. CDR1 and CDR2 from the germline V gene are LGHNT and FRNRAP. The CDR3 covers 16 residues. Trimming took 2 bases from V and 4 from J, leaving 14 bases between them. Written as DNA, the CDR3 is TGTGCTAGTGGTTTGCGCCGACGGAACTTTAATGAAAAACTGTTTTTT. Protein product: CASGLRRRNFNEKLFF.

Of note for this clonotype: Given a much more abundant clone one base away, this may be a read error. The chain recombines TRBV6-1 with TRBJ2-3, with no clear D. Germline V gene sequence: CDR1 MNHNS, CDR2 SASEGT. The CDR3 consists of 16 residues. The CDR3 region has the DNA TGTGTCAGCAGTCGATGGACCGCCGCGGGCACAGATACGCAGTATTTT. Protein: CVSSRWTAAGTDTQYF.

This clonotype was recorded many times. J is TRBJ1-5 and V is TRBV2, with 8 nucleotides matching TRBD1. J gave up 1 base and V 4 bases, and 9 bases lay outside the gene matches. The CDR3 runs 17 residues. Germline assignment: CDR1 SNHLY and CDR2 FYNNEI. The CDR3 nucleotides read TGTGCCAGCAGTGCCGGACCCAGGACAGGGAGCAATCAGCCCCAGCATTTT. As protein: CASSAGPRTGSNQPQHF.

The gene calls are TRBV5-1 and TRBJ1-4; no definite D call. Germline-derived CDR1 and CDR2 are SGHRS and YFSETQ. V dropped 4 bases and J dropped 6 bases, with 16 bases sitting between them. The CDR3 is 15 amino acids. The CDR3: CASSPVDRNDEKLFF. The CDR3, as DNA: TGCGCCAGCAGCCCCGTCGACCGCAACGATGAAAAACTGTTTTTT.

Turning to this clonotype: A much more abundant neighbour one base away suggests this may be a read error. The chain carries TRBV12-3 or TRBV12-4 and TRBJ2-5, with unresolved D. V was shortened by 7 bases and J by 5 bases, with 8 bases between the two germline ends. The CDR3 has 11 residues. The CDR3 nucleotides are TGTGCCAGCATTACCGGGGAGACCCAGTACTTC. Protein: CASITGETQYF.

By proportion, this clonotype is medium-sized. The gene calls are TRBV3-1 and TRBJ1-1, with a weak D call TRBD1 (6 bases). This CDR3 comprises 13 residues. From germline, CDR1 is LGHDT and CDR2 YNNKEL (reference sequence). V lost 4 bases and J lost 8, with 14 bases in between. This CDR3 reads CASSPKGGREAFF. CDR3 bases: TGTGCCAGCAGCCCAAAAGGGGGGAGGGAAGCTTTCTTT.

The sample holds many counts of this clonotype. This chain uses TRBV15 with TRBJ2-5, with TRBD1 matching 8 bases. The junction had 5 bases not matched to a gene; V was cut back by 5 bases and J by 0 bases. The V gene's germline CDR1 is LNHNV and CDR2 YYDKDF (reference sequence). This CDR3 has 15 residues. CDR3 sequence: CATSEGQGNQETQYF. The CDR3 DNA follows: TGTGCCACCAGCGAAGGACAGGGCAACCAAGAGACCCAGTACTTC.

There are many counts of this clonotype. The chain has TRBV29-1 and TRBJ2-7; 8 bases are a match to TRBD2. In germline, CDR1 is SQVTM, CDR2 ANQGSEA. V was clipped by 4 bases and J by 7 bases; unmatched bases: 12. This CDR3 contains 14 residues. For the CDR3, the DNA is TGCAGCGTTGTGGTTAGCGGGGTGTCGGGGGAGCAGTACTTC. It specifies CSVVVSGVSGEQYF.

The sample holds many counts of this clonotype. The chain joins TRBV3-1 to TRBJ2-7; D is unresolved. Trimming cost V 3 bases and J 1 base, with 10 bases left between them. Germline loops: CDR1 LGHDT, CDR2 YNNKEL (reference sequence). CDR3 length equals 14 residues. The CDR3: CASSHGRRSYEQYF. The CDR3 bases are TGTGCCAGCAGCCATGGTAGGCGATCCTACGAGCAGTACTTC.

This clonotype came up many times. This sequence joins TRBV3-1 and TRBJ2-1, with D tentatively TRBD2 (6 bases). Trimming left V 2 bases short and J 8 bases short, with 13 bases between. The CDR3 runs 14 residues. Looked up from germline, CDR1 is LGHDT and CDR2 is YNNKEL (reference sequence). As DNA, the CDR3 is TGTGCCAGCAGCCAATGGACGGCTAGCGATGAGCAGTTCTTC. This translates into CASSQWTASDEQFF.

This clonotype has more than one count but fewer than ten. This chain joins TRBV6-1 and TRBJ1-1; D remains ambiguous. The CDR3 consists of 13 residues. Germline V gene data show CDR1 as MNHNS and CDR2 as SASEGT. V dropped 2 bases and J dropped 12 bases, with 16 bases sitting between them. The CDR3 DNA follows: TGTGCCAGCAGTGAACGAGGGCGAGAGGCGACTTTCTTT. This sequence encodes CASSERGREATFF.

Ten or more counts support this clonotype. This chain joins TRBV28 and TRBJ2-3, with TRBD2 matching over 10 bases. From germline, CDR1 is MDHEN and CDR2 SYDVKM. The CDR3 runs 16 residues. V trimming: 5 bases; J trimming: 0 bases; junction bases outside the gene matches: 5. The CDR3 DNA is TGTGCCAGCAGTCCCCATAGCGGGGGGAGCACAGATACGCAGTATTTT. Amino acid sequence: CASSPHSGGSTDTQYF.

V and J are TRBV13 and TRBJ2-1; TRBD2 agrees at 8 bases. Germline-derived CDR1 and CDR2 are PRHDT and FYEKMQ (reference sequence). V was pared by 3 bases and J by 7 bases, with 14 bases of the junction left unmatched. The CDR3 is made up of 17 amino acids. The CDR3 protein is CASSFLDKPGGLNEQFF. Written as DNA, the CDR3 is TGTGCCAGCAGCTTCCTCGACAAACCGGGAGGGCTAAATGAGCAGTTCTTC.

This clonotype has at least ten counts. The genes are TRBV28 and TRBJ2-4; 10 nucleotides match TRBD2. The CDR3 spans 15 residues. Looked up from germline, CDR1 is MDHEN and CDR2 is SYDVKM. The ends lost 4 bases at V and 8 bases at J; junction bases unmatched: 8. The CDR3 coding sequence is TGTGCCAGCAGTTCATCTAGCGGGAGAGGGGACATTCAGTACTTC. It specifies CASSSSSGRGDIQYF.

Ten or more counts support this clonotype. The chain employs TRBV28 and TRBJ2-5, with 9 bases aligning to TRBD1. Looked up from germline, CDR1 is MDHEN and CDR2 is SYDVKM. The CDR3 is made up of 16 amino acids. Trimming at V came to 2 bases and at J to 5 bases, leaving 9 bases not matched to a gene. The CDR3 here is CASSLPQGAVWETQYF. CDR3 nucleotides: TGTGCCAGCAGTTTACCACAGGGGGCGGTTTGGGAGACCCAGTACTTC.

Only one count was recorded for this clonotype. The chain joins TRBV20-1 to TRBJ1-5; 12 bases fit TRBD1. Trimming at V came to 0 bases and at J to 2 bases, leaving 8 bases not matched to a gene. Germline CDR1 reads DFQATT; CDR2 reads SNEGSKA (reference sequence). This CDR3 comprises 18 residues. Here the CDR3 DNA reads TGCAGTGCTAGAGACCCGGGACAGGGGGCGAGTGGCAATCAGCCCCAGCATTTT. Amino acids: CSARDPGQGASGNQPQHF.

This clonotype was seen only a few times. V and J are TRBV7-9 and TRBJ1-5, with 12 bases fitting TRBD1. Trimming cost V 4 bases and J 4 bases; bases outside gene matches: 5. Germline loops: CDR1 SEHNR, CDR2 FQNEAQ (reference sequence). CDR3 size: 16 residues. The CDR3 spells CASSWGTGGANQPQHF. The CDR3 DNA follows: TGTGCCAGCAGCTGGGGGACAGGGGGCGCGAATCAGCCCCAGCATTTT.

This clonotype was seen repeatedly, ten times or more. V and J are TRBV3-1 and TRBJ1-1; 9 bases match TRBD1. The CDR3 runs to 16 residues. CDR1 is LGHDT and CDR2 is YNNKEL in the germline V gene (reference sequence). J gave up 6 bases and V 2 bases, and 10 bases lay outside the gene matches. CDR3 sequence reads: CASSQPDRGPLAEAFF. In DNA, the CDR3 is TGTGCCAGCAGCCAACCGGACAGGGGCCCCCTCGCTGAAGCTTTCTTT.

V gene TRBV7-9 combines with J gene TRBJ2-1; TRBD2 aligns across 9 bases. Germline CDR1 reads SEHNR; CDR2 reads FQNEAQ (reference sequence). V was clipped by 1 base and J by 9 bases; unmatched bases: 7. This CDR3 has 15 amino acids. CDR3 DNA sequence: TGTGCCAGCAGCTTAGAAGGCGGGAGGGCCGGTGAGCAGTTCTTC. Amino acid sequence: CASSLEGGRAGEQFF.

The chain combines TRBV12-3 or TRBV12-4 with TRBJ2-5, with 9 bases fitting TRBD2. The CDR3 extends over 14 amino acids. Losses at the gene ends were 2 bases for V and 6 bases for J; bases not matched to a gene: 4. CDR3 nucleotides: TGTGCCAGCAGTTTATTAGCGGGAGCGAAGACCCAGTACTTC. Its protein product is CASSLLAGAKTQYF.

This clonotype was detected ten times or more. The chain combines TRBV3-1 with TRBJ1-1; D might be TRBD1 (6 bases). The CDR3 has 15 residues. Trimming pared 2 bases from V and 3 bases from J, leaving 13 bases between. The germline V gene encodes CDR1 LGHDT and CDR2 YNNKEL (reference sequence). The CDR3 protein is CASSQRPGAYTEAFF. The CDR3 nucleotides read TGTGCCAGCAGCCAACGTCCGGGGGCGTACACTGAAGCTTTCTTT.

This clonotype has ten or more counts. The genes are TRBV20-1 and TRBJ1-4; 7 nucleotides line up with TRBD1. The V and J ends lost 3 bases and 3 bases, in that order; junction bases with no gene match: 7. The CDR3 has 15 residues. Germline CDR1 DFQATT, CDR2 SNEGSKA (reference sequence). This CDR3 is CSASRRGRANEKLFF. The CDR3 DNA is TGCAGTGCTAGTAGGAGGGGGCGAGCTAATGAAAAACTGTTTTTT.

This clonotype appeared a few times. The J gene is TRBJ1-2, the V gene TRBV5-1; D perhaps matches TRBD1 (5 bases). Germline lookup yields CDR1 SGHRS and CDR2 YFSETQ. This CDR3 spans 13 amino acids. Trimming removed 7 bases from V and 0 bases from J, with 10 bases in between. The CDR3 DNA sequence: TGCGCCAGCGGGGGATCAGCTAACTATGGCTACACCTTC. Its translation: CASGGSANYGYTF.

This clonotype has ten or more counts. This chain uses TRBV30 with TRBJ2-1; 8 positions match TRBD2. The germline V gene encodes CDR1 GTSNPN and CDR2 SVGIG (reference sequence). The junction had 7 bases not matched to a gene; V was cut back by 4 bases and J by 2 bases. The CDR3 is made up of 15 amino acids. The CDR3 loop is CAWTGGGFAYNEQFF. In nucleotides, the CDR3 is TGTGCCTGGACCGGGGGGGGGTTCGCCTACAATGAGCAGTTCTTC.

V gene TRBV6-2 or TRBV6-3 combines with J gene TRBJ2-3, with a possible D match to TRBD2 (7 bases). V was clipped by 5 bases and J by 1 base, with 13 bases between them. Germline CDR1 MNHEY, CDR2 SVGEGT. This CDR3 has 15 amino acids. The CDR3 reads CASSGGGAGTDTQYF. CDR3 in DNA: TGTGCCAGCAGTGGGGGGGGGGCTGGCACAGATACGCAGTATTTT.

This clonotype appeared many times. The chain links TRBV5-1 to TRBJ2-2, with TRBD1 matching over 7 bases. This CDR3 comprises 17 residues. Germline CDR1 is SGHRS and CDR2 is YFSETQ. V was clipped by 4 bases and J by 4 bases; unmatched bases: 13. The CDR3 protein is CASSILTGPLSTGELFF. The CDR3 region has the DNA TGCGCCAGCAGCATACTGACAGGGCCCCTTAGCACCGGGGAGCTGTTTTTT.

This clonotype was seen repeatedly, ten times or more. The chain joins TRBV11-2 to TRBJ2-2; D is ambiguous. In germline, CDR1 is SGHAT, CDR2 FQNNGV. V was pared by 3 bases and J by 5 bases, with 10 bases between. The length of the CDR3 is 14 residues. The CDR3 loop is CASSFRKGTGELFF. DNA for the CDR3: TGTGCCAGCAGCTTCCGGAAAGGGACCGGGGAGCTGTTTTTT.